This T cell receptor beta chain was sequenced in a study of technical replicates of blood from several donors. Germline CDR1 is MGHRA and CDR2 is YSYEKL. This CDR3 spans 17 amino acids. V gave up 0 bases and J gave up 7 bases; unmatched junction bases: 9. Libraries were prepared by immunoSEQ multiplex PCR; TCRdb keeps only in-frame clonotypes and omits some of them. The repertoire has about 84,000 clones, 80% to 95% of them found once; the top ten carry roughly 0.25%. Sequenced sample: T cells isolated from PBMCs. V usage is TRBV4-1 and J usage is TRBJ1-5, with 10 bases matching TRBD1. This clonotype was obtained from a human donor in good health. CDR3 amino acids: CASSQDRGTGVGQPQHF. The CDR3 DNA reads as TGCGCCAGCAGCCAAGATAGGGGGACAGGGGTAGGGCAGCCCCAGCATTTT.